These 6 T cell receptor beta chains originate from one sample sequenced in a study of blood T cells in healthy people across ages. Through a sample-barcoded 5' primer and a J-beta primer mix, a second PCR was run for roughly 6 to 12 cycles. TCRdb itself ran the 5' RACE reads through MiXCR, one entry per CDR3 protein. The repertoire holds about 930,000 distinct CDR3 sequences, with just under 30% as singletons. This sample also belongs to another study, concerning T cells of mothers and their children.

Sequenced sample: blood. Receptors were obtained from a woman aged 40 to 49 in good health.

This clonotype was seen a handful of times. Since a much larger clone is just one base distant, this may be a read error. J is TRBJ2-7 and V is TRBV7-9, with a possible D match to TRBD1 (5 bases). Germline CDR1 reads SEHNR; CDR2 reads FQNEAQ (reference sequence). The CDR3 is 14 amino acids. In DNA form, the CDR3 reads TGTGCCGGCAGCTTAGCTTCAACAGGCGGCGAGCAGTACTTC. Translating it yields CAGSLASTGGEQYF.

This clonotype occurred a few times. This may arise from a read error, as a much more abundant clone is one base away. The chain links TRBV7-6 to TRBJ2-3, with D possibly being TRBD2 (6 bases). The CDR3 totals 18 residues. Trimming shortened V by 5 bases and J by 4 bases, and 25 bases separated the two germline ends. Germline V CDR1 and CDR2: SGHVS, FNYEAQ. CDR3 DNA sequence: TGTGCCAGCAGCCGCACCGGTGCGGGGCGAAGATACGCAGATACGCAGTATTTT. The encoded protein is CASSRTGAGRRYADTQYF.

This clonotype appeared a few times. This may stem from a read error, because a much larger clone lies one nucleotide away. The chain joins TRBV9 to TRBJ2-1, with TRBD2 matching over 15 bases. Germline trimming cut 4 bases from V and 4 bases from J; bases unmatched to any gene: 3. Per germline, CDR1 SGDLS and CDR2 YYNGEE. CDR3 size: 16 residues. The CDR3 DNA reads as TGTGCCAGCAGCCGGACTAGCGGGGGGGGTTACAATGAGCAGTTCTTC. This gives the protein CASSRTSGGGYNEQFF.

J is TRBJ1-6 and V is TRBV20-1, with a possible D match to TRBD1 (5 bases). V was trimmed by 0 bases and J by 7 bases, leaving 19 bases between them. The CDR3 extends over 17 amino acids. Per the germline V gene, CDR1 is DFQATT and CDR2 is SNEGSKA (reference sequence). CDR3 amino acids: CSARDPGGEGRNSPLHF. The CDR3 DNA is TGCAGTGCTAGAGATCCCGGTGGGGAGGGGCGGAATTCACCCCTCCACTTT.

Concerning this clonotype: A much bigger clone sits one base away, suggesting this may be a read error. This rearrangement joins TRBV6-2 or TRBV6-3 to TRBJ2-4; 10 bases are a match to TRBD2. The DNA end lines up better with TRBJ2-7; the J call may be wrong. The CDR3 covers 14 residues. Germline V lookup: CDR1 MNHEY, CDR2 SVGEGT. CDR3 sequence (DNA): TGTACCAGCAGTTACTCGACTAGCGGGTTCGAGCAGTACTTC. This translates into CTSSYSTSGFEQYF.

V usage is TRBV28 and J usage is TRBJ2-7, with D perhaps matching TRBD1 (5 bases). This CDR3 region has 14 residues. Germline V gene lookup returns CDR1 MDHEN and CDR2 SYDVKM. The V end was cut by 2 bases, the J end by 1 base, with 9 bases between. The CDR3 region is CASSLDSRSYEQYF. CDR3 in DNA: TGTGCCAGCAGTTTAGACAGTCGGTCCTACGAGCAGTACTTC. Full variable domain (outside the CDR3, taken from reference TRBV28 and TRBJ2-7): DVKVTQSSRYLVKRTGEKVFLECVQDMDHENMFWYRQDPGLGLRLIYFSYDVKMKEKGDIPEGYSVSREKKERFSLILESASTNQTSMYLCASSLDSRSYEQYFGPGTRLTVT.